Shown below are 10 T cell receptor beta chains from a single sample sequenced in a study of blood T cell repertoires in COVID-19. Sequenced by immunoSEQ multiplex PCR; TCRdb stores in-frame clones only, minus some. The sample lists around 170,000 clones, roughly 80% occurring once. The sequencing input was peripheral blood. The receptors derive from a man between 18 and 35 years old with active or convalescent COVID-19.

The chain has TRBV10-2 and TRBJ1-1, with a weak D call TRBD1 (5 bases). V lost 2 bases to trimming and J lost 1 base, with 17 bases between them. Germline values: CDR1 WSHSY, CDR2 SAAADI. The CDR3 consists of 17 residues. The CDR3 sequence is CASSEGLSAGPNTEAFF. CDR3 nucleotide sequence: TGCGCCAGCAGTGAGGGTCTCTCGGCAGGGCCGAACACTGAAGCTTTCTTT.

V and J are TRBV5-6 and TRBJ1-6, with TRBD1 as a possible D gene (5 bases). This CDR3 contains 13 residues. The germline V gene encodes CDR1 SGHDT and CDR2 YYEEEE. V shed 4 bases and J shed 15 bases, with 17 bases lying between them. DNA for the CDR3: TGTGCCAGCAGCCGGCGGGGGGGAATCGACCTCCACTTT. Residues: CASSRRGGIDLHF. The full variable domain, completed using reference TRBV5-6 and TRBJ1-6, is DAGVTQSPTHLIKTRGQQVTLRCSPKSGHDTVSWYQQALGQGPQFIFQYYEEEERQRGNFPDRFSGHQFPNYSSELNVNALLLGDSALYLCASSRRGGIDLHFGNGTRLTVT.

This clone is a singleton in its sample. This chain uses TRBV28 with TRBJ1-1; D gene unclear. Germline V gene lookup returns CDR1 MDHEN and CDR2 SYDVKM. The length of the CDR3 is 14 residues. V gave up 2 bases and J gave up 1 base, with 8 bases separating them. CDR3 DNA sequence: TGTGCCAGCAGTTTAAGGCGGCAGAACACTGAAGCTTTCTTT. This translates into CASSLRRQNTEAFF.

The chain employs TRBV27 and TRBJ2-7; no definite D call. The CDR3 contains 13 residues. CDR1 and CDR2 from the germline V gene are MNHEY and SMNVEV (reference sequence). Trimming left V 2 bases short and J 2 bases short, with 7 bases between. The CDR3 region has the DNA TGTGCCAGCAGTTTAGGCCCAACCTACGAGCAGTACTTC. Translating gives CASSLGPTYEQYF.

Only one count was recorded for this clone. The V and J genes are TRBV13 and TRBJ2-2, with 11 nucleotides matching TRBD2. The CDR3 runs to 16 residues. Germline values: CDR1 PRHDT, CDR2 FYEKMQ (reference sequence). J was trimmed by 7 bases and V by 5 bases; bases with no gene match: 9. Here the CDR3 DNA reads TGTGCCAGCAGCCGTATGACTAGCGGGGAGATCGGGGAGCTGTTTTTT. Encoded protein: CASSRMTSGEIGELFF.

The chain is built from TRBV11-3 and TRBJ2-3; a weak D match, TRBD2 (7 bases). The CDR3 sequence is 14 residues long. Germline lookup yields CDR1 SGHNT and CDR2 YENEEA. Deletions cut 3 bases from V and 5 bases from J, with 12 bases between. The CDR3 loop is CASSLGGRGDTQYF. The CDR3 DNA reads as TGTGCCAGCAGCTTGGGGGGGCGGGGAGATACGCAGTATTTT.

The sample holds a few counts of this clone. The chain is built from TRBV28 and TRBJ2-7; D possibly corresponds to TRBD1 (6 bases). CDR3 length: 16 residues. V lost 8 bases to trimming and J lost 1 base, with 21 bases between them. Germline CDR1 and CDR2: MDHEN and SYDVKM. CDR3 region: CASQGHRDRSSYEQYF. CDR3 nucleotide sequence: TGTGCCAGCCAGGGACACCGGGACCGGTCTTCCTACGAGCAGTACTTC.

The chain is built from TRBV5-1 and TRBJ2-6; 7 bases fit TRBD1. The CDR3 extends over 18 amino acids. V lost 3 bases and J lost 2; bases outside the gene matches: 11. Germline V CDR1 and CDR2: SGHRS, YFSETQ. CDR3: CASSSGQREWAGANVLTF. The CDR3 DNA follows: TGCGCCAGCAGCTCGGGACAGCGAGAGTGGGCTGGGGCCAACGTCCTGACTTTC.

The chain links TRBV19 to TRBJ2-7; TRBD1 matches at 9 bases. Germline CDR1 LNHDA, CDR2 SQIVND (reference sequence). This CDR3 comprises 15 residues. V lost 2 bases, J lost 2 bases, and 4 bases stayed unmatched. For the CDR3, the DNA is TGTGCCAGTAGTATAACGGGACAGGGACCCTACGAGCAGTACTTC. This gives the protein CASSITGQGPYEQYF.

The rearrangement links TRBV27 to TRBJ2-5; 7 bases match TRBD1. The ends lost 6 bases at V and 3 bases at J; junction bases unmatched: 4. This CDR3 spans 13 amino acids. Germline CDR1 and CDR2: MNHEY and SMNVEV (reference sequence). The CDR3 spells CASRLGTEETQYF. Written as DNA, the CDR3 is TGTGCCAGCAGACTCGGGACAGAAGAGACCCAGTACTTC.